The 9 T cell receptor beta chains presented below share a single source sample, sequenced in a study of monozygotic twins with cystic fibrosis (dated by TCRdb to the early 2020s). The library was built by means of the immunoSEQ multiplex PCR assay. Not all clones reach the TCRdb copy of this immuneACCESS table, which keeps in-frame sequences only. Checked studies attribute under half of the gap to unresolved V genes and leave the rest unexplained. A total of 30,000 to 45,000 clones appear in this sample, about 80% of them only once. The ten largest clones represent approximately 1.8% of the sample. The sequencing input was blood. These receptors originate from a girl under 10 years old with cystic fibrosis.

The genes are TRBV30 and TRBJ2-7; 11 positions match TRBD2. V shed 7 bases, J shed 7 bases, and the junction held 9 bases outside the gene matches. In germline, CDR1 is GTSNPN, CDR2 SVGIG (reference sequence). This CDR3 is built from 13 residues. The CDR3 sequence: CAFTSGGPWEQYF. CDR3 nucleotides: TGTGCCTTTACTAGCGGGGGCCCCTGGGAGCAGTACTTC.

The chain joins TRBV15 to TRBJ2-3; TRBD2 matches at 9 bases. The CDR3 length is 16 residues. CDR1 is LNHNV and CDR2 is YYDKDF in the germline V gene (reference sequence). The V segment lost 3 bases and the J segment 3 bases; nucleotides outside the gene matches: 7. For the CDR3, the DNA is TGTGCCACCAGCAGGGGCGCGGGGGGGCAGACAGATACGCAGTATTTT. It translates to CATSRGAGGQTDTQYF.

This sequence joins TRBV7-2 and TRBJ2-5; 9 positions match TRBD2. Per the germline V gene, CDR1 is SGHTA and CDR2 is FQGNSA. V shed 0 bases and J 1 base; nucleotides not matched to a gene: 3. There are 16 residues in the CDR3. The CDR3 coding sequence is TGTGCCAGCAGCTTAGCGGGGCGGGGGGGCCAAGAGACCCAGTACTTC. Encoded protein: CASSLAGRGGQETQYF.

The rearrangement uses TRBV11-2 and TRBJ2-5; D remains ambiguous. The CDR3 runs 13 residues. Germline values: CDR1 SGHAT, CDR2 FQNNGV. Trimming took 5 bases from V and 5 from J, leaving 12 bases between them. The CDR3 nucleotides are TGTGCCAGCAGCCTTAGGGATTGGGAGACCCAGTACTTC. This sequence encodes CASSLRDWETQYF.

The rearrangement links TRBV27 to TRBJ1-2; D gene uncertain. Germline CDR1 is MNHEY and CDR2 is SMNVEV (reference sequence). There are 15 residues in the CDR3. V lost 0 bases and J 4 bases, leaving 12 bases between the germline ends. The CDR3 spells CASSLSVGPFYGYTF. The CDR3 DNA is TGTGCCAGCAGTTTATCGGTAGGGCCCTTCTATGGCTACACCTTC.

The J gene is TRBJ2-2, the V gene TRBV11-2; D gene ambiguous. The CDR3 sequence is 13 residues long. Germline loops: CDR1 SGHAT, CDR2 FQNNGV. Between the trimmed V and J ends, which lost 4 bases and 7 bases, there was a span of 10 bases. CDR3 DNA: TGTGCCAGCAGCTCAAAACCCGTCGGGGAGCTGTTTTTT. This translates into CASSSKPVGELFF.

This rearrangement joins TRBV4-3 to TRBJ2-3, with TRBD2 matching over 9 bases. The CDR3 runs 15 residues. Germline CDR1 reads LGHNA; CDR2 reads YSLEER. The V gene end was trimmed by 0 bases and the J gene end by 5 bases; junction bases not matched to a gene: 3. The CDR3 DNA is TGCGCCAGCAGCCAAGAGTTGCGGGGGGGAGATACGCAGTATTTT. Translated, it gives CASSQELRGGDTQYF.

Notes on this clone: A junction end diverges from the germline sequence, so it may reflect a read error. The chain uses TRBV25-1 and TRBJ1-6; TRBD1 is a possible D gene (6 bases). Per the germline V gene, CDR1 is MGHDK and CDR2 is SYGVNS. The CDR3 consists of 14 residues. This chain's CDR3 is CASQGSRYSSPLHF. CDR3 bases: TGTGCCAGCCAGGGGAGTCGGTATAGTTCACCCCTCCACTTT.

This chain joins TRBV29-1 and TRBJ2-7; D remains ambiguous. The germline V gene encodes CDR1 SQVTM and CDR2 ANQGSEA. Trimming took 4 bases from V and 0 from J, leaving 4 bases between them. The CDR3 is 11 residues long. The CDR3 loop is CSVGHSYEQYF. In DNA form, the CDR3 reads TGCAGCGTTGGACACTCCTACGAGCAGTACTTC.